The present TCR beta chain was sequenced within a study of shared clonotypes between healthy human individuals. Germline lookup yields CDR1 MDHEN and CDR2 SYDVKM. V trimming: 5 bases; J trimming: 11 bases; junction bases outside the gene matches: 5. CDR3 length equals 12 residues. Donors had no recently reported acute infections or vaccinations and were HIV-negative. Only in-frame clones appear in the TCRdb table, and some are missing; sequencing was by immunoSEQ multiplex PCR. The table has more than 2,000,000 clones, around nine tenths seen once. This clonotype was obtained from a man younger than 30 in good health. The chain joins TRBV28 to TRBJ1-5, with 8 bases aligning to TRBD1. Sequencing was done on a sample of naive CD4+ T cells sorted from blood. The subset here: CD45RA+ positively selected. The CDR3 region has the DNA TGTGCCAGCAGTATTCTACAGGGGGCCCAGCATTTT. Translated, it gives CASSILQGAQHF.